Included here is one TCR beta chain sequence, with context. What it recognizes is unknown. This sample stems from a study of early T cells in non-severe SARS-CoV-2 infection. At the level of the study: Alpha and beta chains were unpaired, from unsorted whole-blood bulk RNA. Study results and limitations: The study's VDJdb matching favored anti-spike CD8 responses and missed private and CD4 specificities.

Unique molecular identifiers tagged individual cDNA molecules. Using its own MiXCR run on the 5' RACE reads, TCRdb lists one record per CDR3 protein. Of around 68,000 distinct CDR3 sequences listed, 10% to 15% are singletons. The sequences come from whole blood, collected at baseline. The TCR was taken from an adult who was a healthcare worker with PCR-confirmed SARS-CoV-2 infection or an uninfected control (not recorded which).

In DNA form, the CDR3 reads TGTGCCAGTACCCTGCGTCCAGGGGGAGGGAGCAATCAGCCCCAGCATTTT. Its translation is CASTLRPGGGSNQPQHF. The chain couples TRBV19 to TRBJ1-5; 7 bases fit TRBD1. This CDR3 has 17 residues. The germline V gene encodes CDR1 LNHDA and CDR2 SQIVND (reference sequence). Trimming at V came to 7 bases and at J to 1 base, leaving 13 bases not matched to a gene.